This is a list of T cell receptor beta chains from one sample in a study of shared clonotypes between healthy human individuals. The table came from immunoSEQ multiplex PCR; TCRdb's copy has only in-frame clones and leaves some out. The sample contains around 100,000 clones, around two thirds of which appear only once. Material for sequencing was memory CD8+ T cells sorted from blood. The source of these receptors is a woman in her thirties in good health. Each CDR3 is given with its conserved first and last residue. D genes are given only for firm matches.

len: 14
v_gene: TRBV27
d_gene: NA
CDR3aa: CASSVRRNTGELFF

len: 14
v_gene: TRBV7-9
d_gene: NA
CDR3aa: CASSGQLAKNIQYF

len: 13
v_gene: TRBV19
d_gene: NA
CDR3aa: CASSSGRSYEQYF

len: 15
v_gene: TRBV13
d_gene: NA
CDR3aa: CASSPPGSGLREQFF

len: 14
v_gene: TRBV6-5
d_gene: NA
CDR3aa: CASSYGGRSYEQYF

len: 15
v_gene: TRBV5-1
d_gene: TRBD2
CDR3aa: CASRVTSGSSYEQYF

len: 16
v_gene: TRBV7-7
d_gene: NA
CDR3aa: CASSPDGYSSGNTIYF

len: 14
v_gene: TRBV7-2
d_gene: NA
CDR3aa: CASSVSGNTDTQYF

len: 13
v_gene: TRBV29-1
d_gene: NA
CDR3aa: CSVEGEWGYGYTF

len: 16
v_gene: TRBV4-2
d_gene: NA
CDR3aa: CASSQDPGGSYNEQFF

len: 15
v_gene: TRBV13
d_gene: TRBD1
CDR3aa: CASSLVEDRAHEQYF

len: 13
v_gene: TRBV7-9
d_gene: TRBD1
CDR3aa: CASSLGQGYGYTF

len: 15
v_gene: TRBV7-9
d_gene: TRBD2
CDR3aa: CASSFLAGVINEQYF

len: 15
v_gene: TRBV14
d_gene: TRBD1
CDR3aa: CASSEGQGSGETQYF

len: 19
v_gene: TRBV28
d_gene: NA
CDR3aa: CASSLVASWLETTNEKLFF

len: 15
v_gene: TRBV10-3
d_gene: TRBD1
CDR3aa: CAIGKGGGGDYGYTF

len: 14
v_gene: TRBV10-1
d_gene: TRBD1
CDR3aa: CASSEGGATDTQYF

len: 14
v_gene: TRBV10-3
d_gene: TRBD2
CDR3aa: CAISGTSGMAEQYF

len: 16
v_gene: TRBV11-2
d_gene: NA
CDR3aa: CASTETRDISYNEQFF

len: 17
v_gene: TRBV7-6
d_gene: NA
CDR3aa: CASSSILAVTGGFEAFF

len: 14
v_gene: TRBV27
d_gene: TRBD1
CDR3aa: CASSFLGGGQPQHF

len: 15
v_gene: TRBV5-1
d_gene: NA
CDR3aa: CASSLSGYSNQPQHF

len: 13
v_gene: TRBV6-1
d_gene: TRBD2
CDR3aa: CASTQREGETQYF

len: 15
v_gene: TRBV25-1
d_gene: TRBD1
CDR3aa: CASSEGQGDTGELFF

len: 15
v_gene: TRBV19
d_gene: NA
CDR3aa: CASSTVPRGTYEQYF

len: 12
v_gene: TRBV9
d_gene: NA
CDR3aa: CASSGDGYEQYF

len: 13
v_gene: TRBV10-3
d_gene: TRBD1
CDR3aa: CATTTGISYEQYF

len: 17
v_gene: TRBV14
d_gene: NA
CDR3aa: CASSQDFMGRGFYGYTF

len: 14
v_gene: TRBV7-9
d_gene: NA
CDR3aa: CASSLVLSTDTQYF

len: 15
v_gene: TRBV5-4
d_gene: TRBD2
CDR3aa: CASQLAGGGTDTQYF

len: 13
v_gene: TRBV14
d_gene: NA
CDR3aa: CASSQIGIYGYTF

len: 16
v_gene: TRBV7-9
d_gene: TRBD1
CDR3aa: CASSTKLGQVGYGYTF

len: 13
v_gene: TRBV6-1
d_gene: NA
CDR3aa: CASSGDFHNEQFF

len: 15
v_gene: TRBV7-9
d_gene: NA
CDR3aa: CASSAAVADSYEQYF

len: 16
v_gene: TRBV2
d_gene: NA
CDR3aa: CASSGSNSASSYEQYF

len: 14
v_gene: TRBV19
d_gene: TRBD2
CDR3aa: CASRPLAGVGEQFF

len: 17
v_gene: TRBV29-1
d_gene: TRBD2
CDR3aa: CSVEDRKRERMRNEQFF

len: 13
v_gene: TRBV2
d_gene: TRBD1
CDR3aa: CASKGQGVYGLFF

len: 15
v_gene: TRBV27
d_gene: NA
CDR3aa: CASSPAAYLSYEQYF

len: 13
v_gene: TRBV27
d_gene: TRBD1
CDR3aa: CASSRQGAYGYTF

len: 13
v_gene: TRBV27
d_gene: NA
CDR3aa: CASSLFGLGGYTF

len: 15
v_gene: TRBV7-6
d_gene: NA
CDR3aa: CASSLVRGYSYEQYF

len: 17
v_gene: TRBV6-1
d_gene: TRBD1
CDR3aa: CASSDRLRTGGAYGYTF

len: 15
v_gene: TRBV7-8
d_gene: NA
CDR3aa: CASSSYGRLGTEAFF

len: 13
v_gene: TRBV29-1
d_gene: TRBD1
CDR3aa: CSGGTGENGEQYF

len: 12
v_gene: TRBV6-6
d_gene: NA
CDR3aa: CASREFSDTQYF

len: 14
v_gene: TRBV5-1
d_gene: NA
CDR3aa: CASSYEGVNTEAFF

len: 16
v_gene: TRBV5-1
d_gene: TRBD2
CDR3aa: CASSLERGRGYNEQFF

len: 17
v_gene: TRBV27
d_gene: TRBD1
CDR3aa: CASSRSPPDRGPYEQYF

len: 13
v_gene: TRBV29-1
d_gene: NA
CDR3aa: CSVEEGINYGYTF

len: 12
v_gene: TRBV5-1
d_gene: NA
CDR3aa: CASSWTTDTQYF

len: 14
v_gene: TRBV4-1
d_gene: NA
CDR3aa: CASSQGSATGELFF

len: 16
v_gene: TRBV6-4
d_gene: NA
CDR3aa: CASSDSGYRDGYEQYF

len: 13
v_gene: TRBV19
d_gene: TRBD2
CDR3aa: CASGGEYVGTQYF

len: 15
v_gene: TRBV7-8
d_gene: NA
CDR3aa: CASSLLPQGGDGYTF

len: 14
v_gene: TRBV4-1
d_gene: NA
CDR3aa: CASSQSPAILELFF

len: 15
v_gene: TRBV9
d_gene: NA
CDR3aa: CASSVGGVNSSPLHF

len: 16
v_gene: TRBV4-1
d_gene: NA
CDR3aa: CASSQGPSAVRETQYF

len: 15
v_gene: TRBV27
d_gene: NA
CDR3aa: CASRRGGRNAYEQYF

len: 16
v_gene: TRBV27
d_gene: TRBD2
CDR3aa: CASSRGTSGDSYEQYF